This note documents a single TCR beta chain sequence. Only in-frame clones appear in the TCRdb table, and some are missing; sequencing was by immunoSEQ multiplex PCR. This sample has under 150,000 clones, with roughly 86% found just once. This CDR3 has 14 amino acids. The V end was cut by 0 bases, the J end by 10 bases, with 10 bases between. Germline V gene lookup returns CDR1 SGHVS and CDR2 FNYEAQ. The sample is drawn from a study of control samples from healthy donors and cancer patients. The source is a man in his forties or fifties with head and neck cancer. This rearrangement joins TRBV7-6 to TRBJ1-6, with a tentative D call TRBD1 (5 bases). The sample comprised PBMCs. This chain's CDR3 is CASSLARVGSPLHF. CDR3 DNA: TGTGCCAGCAGCTTAGCCAGGGTTGGATCACCCCTCCACTTT.